This T cell receptor (beta chain) was sequenced during a study of blood T cell repertoires in COVID-19. J was trimmed by 3 bases and V by 3 bases; bases with no gene match: 13. The CDR3 sequence is 17 residues long. Germline lookup yields CDR1 LNHDA and CDR2 SQIVND (reference sequence). Profiled with immunoSEQ multiplex PCR; TCRdb holds only in-frame clones, not every one. This sample yields roughly 67,000 clones, of which roughly 72% are seen a single time; 6% to 7% belongs to the top ten. This chain connects TRBV19 to TRBJ1-2; 7 bases are a match to TRBD1. Sequencing was carried out using peripheral blood. The clonotype was recovered from a woman in her forties or fifties with active or convalescent COVID-19. The CDR3 DNA is TGTGCCAGTAGTATCTTCTACGGGACAGCTAGGGACTATGGCTACACCTTC. It encodes CASSIFYGTARDYGYTF.